The 2 T cell receptor beta chains below all came from one sample that was sequenced in a study of vaccination and CD4 T cells after COVID-19. The Oncomine TCR Beta short-read assay sequenced DNA from cultured CD4+ T cells. TCRdb recomputed calls from the PCR reads with MiXCR, one row per CDR3 protein. The data hold several thousand distinct CDR3 sequences, with about three fifths observed a single time. Their recognized antigens are unknown. Indicated treatment: approximately 9-day PBMC culture with coronavirus spike peptide pools or control peptides (ViraFEST assay). Sequenced sample: CD4+ T cells from blood, cultured in vitro. The source is a human donor who had recovered from COVID-19.

This rearrangement joins TRBV7-7 to TRBJ2-5, with 11 bases aligning to TRBD2. The V segment lost 5 bases and the J segment 3 bases; nucleotides outside the gene matches: 5. The germline V gene encodes CDR1 SSHAT and CDR2 FNYEAQ (reference sequence). The CDR3 runs 15 residues. The CDR3 spells CASSRLAGIKETQYF. CDR3 nucleotides: TGTGCCAGCAGCCGACTAGCGGGGATAAAAGAGACCCAGTACTTC.

V is TRBV4-1 and J is TRBJ1-4; D is ambiguous. This CDR3 is built from 13 residues. From germline, CDR1 is MGHRA and CDR2 YSYEKL. V gave up 1 base and J gave up 10 bases, with 10 bases separating them. CDR3: CASSQGTVGKLFF. The CDR3 region has the DNA TGCGCCAGCAGCCAAGGCACGGTTGGAAAACTGTTTTTT.